This T cell receptor (beta chain) was recorded in a study of human CD4 T cells and Enterobacteriaceae (dated by TCRdb to the early 2020s). The CDR3, from cysteine to phenylalanine, totals 13 residues. This entry keeps only the CDR3 DNA: 39 bases, framed from base 1. V has 8 bases trimmed and J has 10 bases trimmed; junction bases matching no gene number 11. The germline V gene yields MDHEN for CDR1 and SYDVKM for CDR2. Points the paper makes about the study in general: Compared with specific clonotypes, broadly cross-reactive clonotypes seemed more expanded ex vivo, with about 55% of the 19 and about 60% of the 34 falling in the top 5%. Reactivity of ex vivo clonotypes was inferred only by matching nucleotide sequences to CFSE-low cultures from the same donors.

This clone was detected only a few times. The clone's antigen remains unknown. Per-base qualities were not stored, and no clone one base away is much larger. The ex vivo total memory CD4+ samples were sequenced at deep level, which gave a detection sensitivity of one cell in 200,000. The QIAamp DNA Micro Kit was used to extract genomic DNA from cell pellets, and spectrophotometry was used to check the DNA quantity and purity. TCR Vbeta CDR3 regions were amplified with the immunoSEQ multiplex PCR assay. Amplicons were sequenced on the Illumina HiSeq platform. The retrieved sequences were 87 nucleotides long and included the CDR3 region. On the study's bioinformatics: A clonotype was defined as a unique productive TCR Vbeta nucleotide sequence, quantified by productive template frequency from ImmunoSEQ Analyzer V3.0. Expanded clonotypes were defined using a threshold set at the top 5th percentile of each repertoire ranked by frequency. Repertoire overlap was computed as Chao-Jaccard with the R package fossil and visualized by nonmetric multidimensional scaling with the R package MASS. Here the immuneACCESS table is served through TCRdb, limited to in-frame sequences with V and J called. Missing clones are a known gap in these copies; in checked studies unresolved V genes cover under half, and the rest lacks a known reason. The V and J calls and clone size come from that table; D and trimming were worked out from the DNA. The sample has 27,000 or so clones on record, 80% to 90% of them singletons. 0.9% to 1% of the sample belongs to the ten largest clones.

Memory CD4+ T cells were FACS-sorted on a FACSAria III to over 98% purity as all CD4+ cells other than CD45RA+CCR7+CD95- naive cells. Healthy donor blood was obtained from blood donation centers in Switzerland. Total CD4+ T cells and monocytes were enriched by positive selection with CD4 and CD14 magnetic microbeads. CD8+, CD14+, CD16+, CD56+, CD19+ and CD25-bright cells were excluded before sorting. In a couple of blood donors, total memory CD4+ T cells were sequenced directly ex vivo to assess in vivo expansion of bacteria-reactive clonotypes. Peripheral blood mononuclear cells were isolated from donor blood using Ficoll-Paque Plus.

Sequencing was carried out using memory CD4+ T cells from blood. Sample cell subset or site, as interpreted from the label and publication: total memory CD4 T cells sorted directly ex vivo, unstimulated. The sequence was collected from a human donor in good health. The rearrangement joined TRBV28 to TRBJ2-1; 7 bases in between match TRBD2. CDR3 reads: CASFRGGGGEQFF. The bases read TGTGCCAGCTTCCGGGGCGGGGGAGGAGAGCAGTTCTTC.